Each of the 5 T cell receptor beta chains below was sequenced from the same sample in a study of human T cells and chemical hapten exposure. Time point of the sample: patch test 2, 6 weeks after DPC sensitization. Stated treatment: therapeutic diphenylcyclopropenone sensitization with weekly scalp DPC. TCRdb processed the RACE reads anew with MiXCR; each CDR3 protein has one entry. Of over 130,000 distinct CDR3 sequences listed, about 11% are singletons. Sequenced here: whole blood, sampled in connection with sensitization to the hapten diphenylcyclopropenone (DPC). Source of these receptors: a woman aged 45-60 years with alopecia areata. Some clones in this sample may be carry-over from other donors' samples.

V and J are TRBV2 and TRBJ1-1; no firm D call. The CDR3 is 14 residues long. V was shortened by 4 bases and J by 0 bases, with 9 bases between the two germline ends. Germline CDR1 SNHLY, CDR2 FYNNEI. This CDR3 reads CASSARPLNTEAFF. CDR3 DNA sequence: TGTGCCAGCAGTGCTAGACCCCTGAACACTGAAGCTTTCTTT. The variable domain in full, with the rest retrieved from reference TRBV2 and TRBJ1-1, is EPEVTQTPSHQVTQMGQEVILRCVPISNHLYFYWYRQILGQKVEFLVSFYNNEISEKSEIFDDQFSVERPDGSNFTLKIRSTKLEDSAMYFCASSARPLNTEAFFGQGTRLTVV.

The sample holds a few counts of this clonotype. The gene calls are TRBV2 and TRBJ2-1, with TRBD2 matching over 13 bases. Trimming removed 1 base from V and 7 bases from J; junction bases left unmatched: 4. Germline CDR1 is SNHLY and CDR2 is FYNNEI. This CDR3 contains 16 residues. CDR3 loop: CASSEGLAGGRNEQFF. The CDR3 region has the DNA TGTGCCAGCAGTGAAGGACTAGCGGGAGGCAGGAATGAGCAGTTCTTC.

The gene calls are TRBV10-3 and TRBJ2-1, with 9 bases matching TRBD2. Looked up from germline, CDR1 is ENHRY and CDR2 is SYGVKD. J lost 13 bases, V lost 0 bases, and 10 bases had no gene match. There are 15 residues in the CDR3. CDR3 coding DNA: TGTGCCATCAGTGAGTCTTTAGGAGCGGGAGGTGCCCAGTTCTTC. Amino acid sequence: CAISESLGAGGAQFF.

The CDR3 loop is CASSRLAGVGDTQYF. CDR3 bases: TGTGCCAGCAGCCGACTAGCCGGAGTCGGGGATACGCAGTATTTT. This chain joins TRBV6-6 and TRBJ2-3; 7 bases map to TRBD2. The CDR3 length is 15 residues. Germline CDR1 is MNHNY and CDR2 is SVGAGI (reference sequence). V was clipped by 6 bases and J by 6 bases; unmatched bases: 12.

This clonotype was counted ten times or more. The chain recombines TRBV20-1 with TRBJ2-7; TRBD1 matches at 7 bases. CDR1 is DFQATT, CDR2 SNEGSKA, per germline (reference sequence). J lost 1 base, V lost 6 bases, and 3 bases had no gene match. This CDR3 is 12 amino acids long. As DNA, the CDR3 is TGCAGTGCCCAGGGGGTATCCTACGAGCAGTACTTC. Protein product: CSAQGVSYEQYF.